Below are 4 T cell receptor beta chains sequenced from a single sample in a study of beta chain features in type 1 diabetes. Study findings and constraints: Significant though moderate, a shortening of TCRB CDR3s appeared in all four CD4+ subsets of Type 1 diabetes patients.

Expressed TCRB transcripts were sequenced because the isolated RNA had all been reverse transcribed beforehand. The data were produced by immunoSEQ multiplex PCR, yet TCRdb's version contains in-frame clones alone and is incomplete. The sample contains 310,000 or so clones, about a tenth of which appear only once. What these receptors recognize is not known. What was sequenced was central memory CD4+ T cells from blood. These receptors were obtained from a man aged 25-45 years with type 1 diabetes.

The chain has TRBV11-2 and TRBJ2-5; tentatively, D is TRBD2 (6 bases). The CDR3 length is 14 residues. Germline CDR1 reads SGHAT; CDR2 reads FQNNGV. Trimming left V 5 bases short and J 5 bases short, with 15 bases between. For the CDR3, the DNA is TGTGCCAGCAGCCGATTCGGGGGTCGGGAGACCCAGTACTTC. Its protein product is CASSRFGGRETQYF.

The sample holds a few counts of this clone. The chain has TRBV2 and TRBJ1-2; the D is unclear. The length of the CDR3 is 15 residues. Deletions cut 2 bases from V and 1 base from J, with 11 bases between. The germline V gene has CDR1 SNHLY and CDR2 FYNNEI. The CDR3 reads CASSEQGTLNYGYTF. The CDR3 DNA reads as TGTGCCAGCAGTGAACAAGGAACTCTTAACTATGGCTACACCTTC. Filled out from reference TRBV2 and TRBJ1-2, the complete variable domain reads EPEVTQTPSHQVTQMGQEVILRCVPISNHLYFYWYRQILGQKVEFLVSFYNNEISEKSEIFDDQFSVERPDGSNFTLKIRSTKLEDSAMYFCASSEQGTLNYGYTFGSGTRLTVV.

This clone turned up a few times. The chain has TRBV29-1 and TRBJ1-2; TRBD1 matches 12 bases. CDR3 length: 14 amino acids. The germline V gene has CDR1 SQVTM and CDR2 ANQGSEA. V was clipped by 0 bases and J by 7 bases; unmatched bases: 3. As DNA, the CDR3 is TGCAGCGTTGAAGATTGGGGACAGGGGGCTGGCTACACCTTC. Translation gives CSVEDWGQGAGYTF.

This clone was recorded a few times. The J gene is TRBJ1-1, the V gene TRBV1. TRBV1 constitutes a pseudogene. CDR3 length: 14 residues. The CDR3, as DNA: TGCACCAGCAGGATAAGGGCCCGCCGCACTGAAGCTTTCTTT. This encodes CTSRIRARRTEAFF.